This TCR beta chain was identified during a study of cytomegalovirus exposure and HLA in healthy donors. The CDR3 length is 13 residues. Looked up from germline, CDR1 is LNHDA and CDR2 is SQIVND (reference sequence). V shed 5 bases and J 12 bases; nucleotides not matched to a gene: 10. PCR involved 60 Vbeta and 13 Jbeta primers. The data were produced by immunoSEQ multiplex PCR, yet TCRdb's version contains in-frame clones alone and is incomplete. This table holds some 180,000 clones, around three quarters found once. This clone is a singleton in its sample. Material: PBMCs. This TCR was sampled from a woman in her 30s in good health and CMV-seropositive. The V call is TRBV19, the J call TRBJ2-1, with 7 bases fitting TRBD1. The CDR3 DNA sequence: TGTGCCAGTAGTCTTTTAGGGACAGTAGGGCAGTTCTTC. The encoded protein is CASSLLGTVGQFF.